This T cell receptor (beta chain) came from a study of shared clonotypes between healthy human individuals. Terminally differentiated effector memory CD45RA+ cells were excluded from the naive CD8 cells, which were CD45RO-negative and positively selected for CCR7. This was a deep-level run. An even split of each subset's genomic DNA across several immunoSEQ plates was performed. Data came from immunoSEQ multiplex PCR; TCRdb stores just in-frame clones and leaves some out. This table holds about 2.1 million clones, roughly 91% found once. Germline V gives CDR1 MNHEY, CDR2 SVGAGI. This CDR3 region has 13 residues. Trimming shortened V by 2 bases and J by 7 bases, and 9 bases separated the two germline ends. Comments on this clone: This CDR3 is also generated by other DNA sequences in the sample.

The TCR was taken from a man younger than 30 in good health. Some clones in this sample may be carry-over from other donors' samples. The V call is TRBV6-5, the J call TRBJ2-1, with a tentative D call TRBD2 (5 bases). Sequences were obtained from naive CD8+ T cells from PBMCs. The CDR3 loop is CASSYVRGNEQFF. In DNA, the CDR3 is TGTGCCAGCAGTTACGTCCGCGGGAATGAGCAGTTCTTC.